The 19 T cell receptor beta chains in this list originate from one sample, sequenced in a study of identical twins. TCRdb reprocessed the 5' RACE reads with MiXCR, giving one entry per CDR3 protein. Among approximately 890,000 distinct CDR3 sequences listed, approximately 13% were seen once. A further study also used this sample, focusing on yellow fever vaccine responses in identical twins.

Source material: PBMCs. The receptors here all came from a woman aged 18 to 35 in good health.

Only a few counts were recorded for this clonotype. This chain connects TRBV7-8 to TRBJ2-3; 8 positions match TRBD2. J lost 1 base, V lost 5 bases, and 8 bases had no gene match. Looked up from germline, CDR1 is SGHVS and CDR2 is FQNEAQ. CDR3 size: 16 residues. CDR3 protein: CASSAAGAVGTDTQYF. DNA for the CDR3: TGTGCCAGCAGCGCAGCGGGGGCGGTAGGCACAGATACGCAGTATTTT.

The J gene is TRBJ2-2, the V gene TRBV6-4, with 10 bases matching TRBD2. Germline V gene sequence: CDR1 MRHNA, CDR2 SNTAGT. The CDR3 has 15 amino acids. V lost 3 bases to trimming and J lost 6 bases; unmatched junction nucleotides: 4. CDR3 residues: CASSELAGFAGELFF. CDR3 nucleotide sequence: TGTGCCAGCAGTGAACTAGCGGGATTCGCCGGGGAGCTGTTTTTT.

This chain uses TRBV15 with TRBJ2-3; TRBD2 matches at 10 bases. CDR1 LNHNV and CDR2 YYDKDF come from the germline V gene (reference sequence). The V and J ends lost 1 base and 2 bases, in that order; junction bases with no gene match: 6. The CDR3 spans 17 residues. CDR3 protein: CATSRGYSGGATDTQYF. CDR3 bases: TGTGCCACCAGCAGAGGCTACAGCGGGGGGGCCACAGATACGCAGTATTTT.

The chain uses TRBV7-2 and TRBJ2-5; D remains unclear. Trimming pared 5 bases from V and 3 bases from J, leaving 7 bases between. Germline V gene lookup returns CDR1 SGHTA and CDR2 FQGNSA. The CDR3 has 12 residues. The CDR3 reads CASSASKETQYF. The DNA of the CDR3 is TGTGCCAGCAGCGCCTCGAAAGAGACCCAGTACTTC. Looking up the rest from reference TRBV7-2 and TRBJ2-5 gives the full variable domain: GAGVSQSPSNKVTEKGKDVELRCDPISGHTALYWYRQSLGQGLEFLIYFQGNSAPDKSGLPSDRFSAERTGGSVSTLTIQRTQQEDSAVYLCASSASKETQYFGPGTRLLVL.

This clonotype was detected a few times. This chain joins TRBV7-2 and TRBJ2-3; 8 bases fit TRBD2. CDR3 length: 17 amino acids. Germline lookup yields CDR1 SGHTA and CDR2 FQGNSA. Trimming cost V 1 base and J 1 base; bases outside gene matches: 7. CDR3 bases: TGTGCCAGCAGCTTAGAGCGGGGGCGGCGGGGCACAGATACGCAGTATTTT. Protein sequence: CASSLERGRRGTDTQYF.

This clonotype came up many times. The rearrangement links TRBV28 to TRBJ2-7, with 12 bases fitting TRBD2. After removal of 3 bases from V and 3 bases from J, the junction contained 9 bases not matched to a gene. Per germline, CDR1 MDHEN and CDR2 SYDVKM. The CDR3 has 17 residues. The CDR3 sequence: CASSFPGLAGPNYEQYF. The CDR3 DNA sequence: TGTGCCAGCAGTTTCCCCGGACTAGCGGGACCCAACTACGAGCAGTACTTC.

J is TRBJ1-2 and V is TRBV24-1, with D possibly being TRBD1 (5 bases). The CDR3 covers 14 residues. Per germline, CDR1 KGHDR and CDR2 SFDVKD. The V end lost 6 bases, the J end lost 2 bases, and 12 bases lay between the germline ends. CDR3: CATSNRSWNYGYTF. The CDR3 coding sequence is TGTGCCACCAGTAACAGGAGTTGGAACTATGGCTACACCTTC.

The table lists this clonotype with many counts. In DNA form, the CDR3 reads TGTGCCAGCAGTGACCCTGAGAAGCGGCCTTACAATGAGCAGTTCTTC. Amino acids: CASSDPEKRPYNEQFF. This rearrangement joins TRBV25-1 to TRBJ2-1; maybe TRBD2 (5 bases). V was shortened by 3 bases and J by 4 bases, with 16 bases between the two germline ends. The CDR3 loop spans 16 amino acids. Germline V gene sequence: CDR1 MGHDK, CDR2 SYGVNS.

The sample holds a few counts of this clonotype. The J gene is TRBJ2-3, the V gene TRBV5-1; D is perhaps TRBD2 (5 bases). Germline assignment: CDR1 SGHRS and CDR2 YFSETQ. V was trimmed by 9 bases and J by 6 bases, leaving 20 bases between them. CDR3 size: 14 residues. For the CDR3, the DNA is TGCGCCACCAAACTCACCGGGAAAGGGGATACGCAGTATTTT. Encoded protein: CATKLTGKGDTQYF.

The V and J genes are TRBV2 and TRBJ2-3; tentatively, D is TRBD2 (5 bases). The CDR3 extends over 15 amino acids. Germline CDR1 SNHLY, CDR2 FYNNEI. Trimming cost V 7 bases and J 2 bases, with 16 bases left between them. CDR3 loop: CASNEFGVATDTQYF. In DNA, the CDR3 is TGTGCCAGCAACGAATTCGGGGTGGCCACAGATACGCAGTATTTT. The whole variable domain, remainder taken from reference TRBV2 and TRBJ2-3, is EPEVTQTPSHQVTQMGQEVILRCVPISNHLYFYWYRQILGQKVEFLVSFYNNEISEKSEIFDDQFSVERPDGSNFTLKIRSTKLEDSAMYFCASNEFGVATDTQYFGPGTRLTVL.

There are a few counts of this clonotype. The chain has TRBV6-5 and TRBJ2-1; D unresolved. The CDR3 has 13 residues. V was trimmed by 0 bases and J by 12 bases, leaving 12 bases between them. Germline CDR1 MNHEY, CDR2 SVGAGI. The CDR3 DNA is TGTGCCAGCAGTTACTCGACTGGCCGAATGCAGTTCTTC. Protein sequence: CASSYSTGRMQFF.

The chain has TRBV9 and TRBJ2-1; tentative D call: TRBD1 (7 bases). Trimming stripped 1 base from V and 12 bases from J, with 20 bases between. Germline V CDR1 and CDR2: SGDLS, YYNGEE. The CDR3 covers 15 residues. Written as DNA, the CDR3 is TGTGCCAGCAGCGTAACCCAGGGGGGAACTAGTGGGCAGTTCTTC. It is translated as CASSVTQGGTSGQFF.

This clonotype came up a few times. In DNA form, the CDR3 reads TGTGCCATCAACCAAAACCCCGGGGCGGGAGGAAGCACAGATACGCAGTATTTT. This gives the protein CAINQNPGAGGSTDTQYF. The chain joins TRBV10-3 to TRBJ2-3, with TRBD2 matching 8 bases. The CDR3 length is 18 residues. V gave up 7 bases and J gave up 0 bases; unmatched junction bases: 15. Germline assignment: CDR1 ENHRY and CDR2 SYGVKD.

This clonotype has a count of ten or more. The genes are TRBV12-3 or TRBV12-4 and TRBJ1-2; possibly TRBD1 for D (5 bases). Trimming stripped 2 bases from V and 8 bases from J, with 15 bases between. The CDR3 runs 14 residues. The CDR3 nucleotides read TGTGCCAGCAGTTTATTTGGTTTCGGGGACGGCTACACCTTC. Amino acid sequence: CASSLFGFGDGYTF.

This clonotype was seen at least ten times. This chain uses TRBV29-1 with TRBJ2-7, with D maybe TRBD1 (5 bases). Germline V lookup: CDR1 SQVTM, CDR2 ANQGSEA. This CDR3 is built from 11 residues. The V gene lost 6 bases and the J gene lost 3 bases, with 9 bases spanning the gap. Here the CDR3 reads CSVGDSYEQYF. The CDR3 DNA is TGCAGCGTGGGTGACAGCTACGAGCAGTACTTC.

J is TRBJ2-7 and V is TRBV4-2; D is uncertain. Trimming took 1 base from V and 0 from J, leaving 13 bases between them. This CDR3 has 16 residues. Germline V gene sequence: CDR1 LGHNA, CDR2 YNFKEQ. The CDR3 loop reads CASSQVSAKASYEQYF. CDR3 coding DNA: TGTGCCAGCAGCCAAGTTTCGGCAAAAGCCTCCTACGAGCAGTACTTC.

The chain joins TRBV20-1 to TRBJ1-1, with D perhaps matching TRBD1 (6 bases). Per germline, CDR1 DFQATT and CDR2 SNEGSKA (reference sequence). The ends were cut back, 6 bases at V and 6 bases at J, with 11 bases in the middle. CDR3 length equals 11 residues. The CDR3 loop is CSAPRGSEAFF. The CDR3 nucleotides are TGCAGTGCCCCGAGGGGGTCTGAAGCTTTCTTT.

The chain recombines TRBV5-6 with TRBJ2-5, with 11 bases matching TRBD1. This CDR3 has 14 amino acids. CDR1 SGHDT and CDR2 YYEEEE come from the germline V gene. Losses at the gene ends were 7 bases for V and 4 bases for J; bases not matched to a gene: 6. CDR3 DNA sequence: TGTGCCAGCGGGGGACAGGGGGAAAGAGAGACCCAGTACTTC. Its translation is CASGGQGERETQYF.

This clonotype was found many times. The V and J genes are TRBV20-1 and TRBJ1-2; tentative D call: TRBD1 (6 bases). Germline loops: CDR1 DFQATT, CDR2 SNEGSKA (reference sequence). The CDR3 loop spans 14 amino acids. V was cut by 4 bases and J by 2 bases, with 14 bases left in between. The CDR3 spells CSAILAGGNYGYTF. The CDR3 DNA follows: TGCAGTGCTATTCTAGCTGGGGGCAACTATGGCTACACCTTC.